This TCR beta chain was sequenced for a study of cytomegalovirus exposure and HLA in healthy donors. Trimming removed 4 bases from V and 4 bases from J, with 11 bases in between. Looked up from germline, CDR1 is SNHLY and CDR2 is FYNNEI. The CDR3 loop spans 13 amino acids. Details on this clone: The target antigen is unknown.

The study's findings and limits: A few V segments could not be told apart, such as TRBV6-2 and TRBV6-3, and were left out. In an earlier analysis, productive rearrangement rates for most beta V segments clustered near 87% or 30%.

PCR amplification relied on 60 Vbeta primers (plus 13 Jbeta primers). Profiled with immunoSEQ multiplex PCR; TCRdb holds only in-frame clones, not every one. Among 150,000 to 200,000 clones listed, 81% were seen once. Sequencing was performed on PBMCs. This receptor was taken from a woman younger than 30 in good health and CMV-seropositive. The chain combines TRBV2 with TRBJ2-7; D is perhaps TRBD2 (5 bases). The CDR3 DNA reads TGTGCCAGCAGTGGAGGCGGGCTATACGAGCAGTACTTC. This sequence encodes CASSGGGLYEQYF.